The next 13 T cell receptor beta chains were all read from a single sample in a study of blood T cell repertoires in COVID-19 (dated by TCRdb to 2020 to 2022). The library was made by the immunoSEQ multiplex PCR assay. Not all clones reach the TCRdb copy of this immuneACCESS table, which keeps in-frame sequences only. Checked studies attribute under half of the gap to unresolved V genes and leave the rest unexplained. This sample lists some 28,000 clones; 75% to 90% were detected once. Of the sample, about 9.4% is held by the ten largest clones. Material for sequencing was peripheral blood. The origin of the receptors is a man in his sixties with acute or convalescent COVID-19.

The rearrangement uses TRBV30 and TRBJ2-7, with 9 bases that match TRBD1. CDR1 is GTSNPN, CDR2 SVGIG, per germline (reference sequence). This CDR3 is 14 amino acids long. V lost 2 bases, J lost 3 bases, and 5 bases stayed unmatched. CDR3 protein: CAWSLTGGLYEQYF. The CDR3 nucleotides are TGTGCCTGGAGTCTGACAGGGGGTCTCTACGAGCAGTACTTC.

The chain couples TRBV6-5 to TRBJ1-2; D perhaps matches TRBD1 (5 bases). Germline loops: CDR1 MNHEY, CDR2 SVGAGI. CDR3 length: 12 residues. Trimming pared 5 bases from V and 4 bases from J, leaving 8 bases between. CDR3 residues: CASSPDSYGYTF. CDR3 nucleotide sequence: TGTGCCAGCAGTCCAGACAGCTATGGCTACACCTTC.

CDR3 in amino acids: CASSENGQENTEAFF. CDR3 DNA: TGTGCCAGCAGTGAAAACGGACAGGAGAACACTGAAGCTTTCTTT. The chain employs TRBV2 and TRBJ1-1, with 7 bases matching TRBD1. With V trimmed by 2 bases and J by 1 base, 4 bases remained unmatched. Germline V gene data show CDR1 as SNHLY and CDR2 as FYNNEI. The CDR3 contains 15 residues.

The CDR3, as DNA: TGTGCCAGCAGCGGAGGGGGCTTAGACGAGCAGTACTTC. Protein product: CASSGGGLDEQYF. The rearrangement links TRBV7-9 to TRBJ2-7; weak D call: TRBD1 (7 bases). The CDR3 has 13 amino acids. Trimming pared 5 bases from V and 5 bases from J, leaving 13 bases between. The germline V gene has CDR1 SEHNR and CDR2 FQNEAQ (reference sequence).

The chain has TRBV4-1 and TRBJ2-5, with D maybe TRBD1 (5 bases). The CDR3 consists of 16 residues. Trimming stripped 0 bases from V and 5 bases from J, with 16 bases between. CDR1 and CDR2 (germline): MGHRA, YSYEKL. The CDR3 region is CASSQDSQGVGETQYF. The CDR3 DNA reads as TGCGCCAGCAGCCAAGATAGTCAAGGGGTCGGGGAGACCCAGTACTTC.

V and J are TRBV10-3 and TRBJ1-1; the D gene is possibly TRBD1 (5 bases). CDR1 and CDR2 (germline): ENHRY, SYGVKD. Trimming removed 3 bases at V and 1 base at J, with 12 bases between. The CDR3 has 15 amino acids. CDR3 residues: CAISDRGASNTEAFF. CDR3 nucleotide sequence: TGTGCCATCAGTGACCGTGGGGCTTCGAACACTGAAGCTTTCTTT.

The V and J genes are TRBV27 and TRBJ1-5; TRBD1 agrees at 9 bases. The CDR3 is made up of 13 amino acids. CDR1 is MNHEY and CDR2 is SMNVEV in the germline V gene (reference sequence). J gave up 4 bases and V 11 bases, and 6 bases lay outside the gene matches. The CDR3 DNA is TGTGCCGTGGGACAGGGCTTTAATCAGCCCCAGCATTTT. Protein sequence: CAVGQGFNQPQHF.

The chain combines TRBV4-2 with TRBJ2-2; D remains ambiguous. Trimming stripped 1 base from V and 3 bases from J, with 12 bases between. There are 16 residues in the CDR3. CDR1 and CDR2 (germline): LGHNA, YNFKEQ. CDR3 sequence (DNA): TGTGCCAGCAGCCAAGTGGGTCGGGTAGACACCGGGGAGCTGTTTTTT. Its protein product is CASSQVGRVDTGELFF.

V gene TRBV5-4 combines with J gene TRBJ2-7; 10 positions agree with TRBD2. The CDR3 has 14 residues. Germline CDR1 reads SGHNT; CDR2 reads YYREEE (reference sequence). V lost 4 bases and J lost 7; bases outside the gene matches: 8. CDR3 DNA sequence: TGTGCCAGCAGCCCGGGACTAGCGCCGGGGGAGCAGTACTTC. Amino acids: CASSPGLAPGEQYF.

V and J are TRBV14 and TRBJ1-3, with D uncertain. V lost 0 bases, J lost 0 bases, and 3 bases lay in between. Germline V CDR1 and CDR2: SGHDN, FVKESK. The CDR3 covers 14 residues. CDR3 region: CASSQDYSGNTIYF. The CDR3, as DNA: TGTGCCAGCAGCCAAGATTACTCTGGAAACACCATATATTTT.

The J gene is TRBJ2-7, the V gene TRBV19, with D perhaps matching TRBD2 (5 bases). The germline V and J ends were trimmed by 7 bases and 0 bases, with 10 bases remaining between them. The CDR3 has 13 residues. The V gene's germline CDR1 is LNHDA and CDR2 SQIVND (reference sequence). The CDR3 coding sequence is TGTGCCAGTAAGGCGGGTAGCTCCTACGAGCAGTACTTC. Encoded protein: CASKAGSSYEQYF.

The J gene is TRBJ2-2, the V gene TRBV7-3; 9 bases are a match to TRBD2. The junction had 5 bases not matched to a gene; V was cut back by 6 bases and J by 0 bases. This CDR3 is built from 16 residues. Germline V CDR1 and CDR2: SGHTA, FQGTGA. The CDR3, as DNA: TGTGCCAGCAGGGAACTAGCGGGTTCGAACACCGGGGAGCTGTTTTTT. It is translated as CASRELAGSNTGELFF. The whole variable domain, filled in from reference TRBV7-3 and TRBJ2-2, reads GAGVSQTPSNKVTEKGKYVELRCDPISGHTALYWYRQSLGQGPEFLIYFQGTGAADDSGLPNDRFFAVRPEGSVSTLKIQRTERGDSAVYLCASRELAGSNTGELFFGEGSRLTVL.

The sample holds one count of this clone. The chain combines TRBV27 with TRBJ2-7, with 12 bases identical to TRBD2. The ends lost 2 bases at V and 6 bases at J; junction bases unmatched: 8. This CDR3 contains 16 residues. The germline gives CDR1 MNHEY, CDR2 SMNVEV (reference sequence). The CDR3 DNA is TGTGCCAGCAGTTTACTAGCGGGAGGGCCTTTAGGCGAGCAGTACTTC. Translated, it gives CASSLLAGGPLGEQYF.